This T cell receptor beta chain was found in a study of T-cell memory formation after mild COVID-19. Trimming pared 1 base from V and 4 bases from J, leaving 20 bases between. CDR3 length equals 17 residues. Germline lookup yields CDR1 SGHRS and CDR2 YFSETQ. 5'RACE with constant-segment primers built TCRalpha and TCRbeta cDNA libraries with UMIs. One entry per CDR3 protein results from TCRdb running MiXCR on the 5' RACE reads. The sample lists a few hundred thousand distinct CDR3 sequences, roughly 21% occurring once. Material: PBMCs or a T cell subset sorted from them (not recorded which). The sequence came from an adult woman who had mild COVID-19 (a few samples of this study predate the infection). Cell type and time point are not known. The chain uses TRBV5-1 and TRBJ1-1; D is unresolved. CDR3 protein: CASSLWGDGRQSTEAFF. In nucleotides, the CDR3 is TGCGCCAGCAGCTTGTGGGGAGACGGGCGGCAAAGCACTGAAGCTTTCTTT.